The T cell receptor (beta chain) under discussion was sequenced for a study of cytomegalovirus exposure and HLA in healthy donors (dated by TCRdb to between 2016 and 2019). Some background on the complete study: An earlier analysis of several hundred of the donors reported roughly 270 Gb of sequence data and around 110 million unique TCR beta sequences from around 200 million T cells. About 300 gigabases of sequencing data and 70 million to 100 million unique TCR sequences were included in an early release covering over 600 HLA-typed donors. Of the approximately 400 genotyped donors, 80% to 90% were placed in the genetic ancestry cluster associated with self-reported Caucasian donors. The aim of the study was to test whether cataloging public T cell receptors could identify signatures of past pathogen exposure. The study profiled the T cell repertoires of about 640 subjects by immunosequencing and related them to cytomegalovirus serostatus. A separate validation cohort of 100 to 150 different subjects was used in addition to the roughly 620-subject first cohort. To predict cytomegalovirus infection status, the study combined high-throughput TCR immunosequencing, statistical association of individual TCRs with disease status, and machine learning. A later analysis re-examined previously published TCR beta repertoires from more than 550 donors and added high-resolution HLA genotyping to investigate patterns of TCR occurrence. In the later analysis, no new phenotypic data were used to find candidate immune exposures; instead, reliance was placed on TCR beta sequences and their occurrence across donors. To decide whether each TCR beta V gene segment behaved as functional or pseudogenic, an earlier analysis of some 600 of the donors relied on high-throughput TCR beta sequencing. Donor age, sex, ethnicity and CMV serostatus were compiled together with the repertoire data. A later genetic analysis took genome-wide SNP genotypes for about three fifths of the roughly 700 donors and used that subset as a discovery cohort. All discovery cohort repertoires had been generated using a single sequencing platform. HLA typing covered class I and class II loci at four-digit resolution. Typing coverage varied by locus: roughly 620-640 donors for A, B, C, DRB1 and DQB1; roughly 500 for DQA1; around 610 for DPA1; under 490 for DPB1. About five DR-DQ haplotypes were handled as single units for association and clustering because linkage in the cohort was strong. Among some 410 genotyped donors of the cohort, an average of approximately 240,000 unique TCR beta nucleotide sequences were sequenced per donor, 15% to 20% of them non-productive. On the study overall, not on this receptor specifically: A cluster of highly shared sequence variants was judged likely to be a technical artifact of the sequencing pipeline. According to the authors, the approach could potentially be generalized to other disease states and immunological phenotypes. In an earlier analysis of some 540 of the donors, most TCR beta V segments appeared in productive rearrangements about 90% or about 30% of the time, broadly matching IMGT annotations. The classifier was reported to diagnose cytomegalovirus status with high specificity and sensitivity in both the original cohort and the validation cohort. Across donors, most TCR sequences were observed very rarely, whereas some public TCRs were present in many individuals. When HLA alleles, especially DR and DQ, strongly co-occurred, TCR associations were difficult to assign to individual alleles. Several of the top co-occurrence clusters appeared to be linked to parvovirus B19, influenza, CMV and Epstein-Barr virus, according to a later analysis. CMV serostatus was the only immune exposure information available for the cohort. A later analysis found that most CMV-associated TCR beta chains appeared HLA-restricted, with HLA associations seemingly driven largely by CMV exposure. Correlated functional status among segregating V segments might reflect linkage disequilibrium, but an unknown experimental factor could not be ruled out. Compared with the roughly 720-donor mean, donors in an Asian-associated ancestry cluster had fewer N-insertions in productive TCRs, according to a later genetic analysis. A further reported finding was that TCR beta sequences accurately predicted the HLA-A and HLA-B alleles for most subjects in the first cohort. The study gave a list of under 200 TCR beta chains associated with cytomegalovirus. Some IMGT-functional V segments, including TRBV6-2 and TRBV6-3, could not be told apart with the 87-base-pair reads, so those segments were excluded. In a later analysis, some 18,000 TCR beta sequences were associated with specific HLA alleles at a false discovery rate of 0.05. Because counts were too low, seventeen rarely observed V segments, including chromosome 9 orphons, were left out of the earlier analysis of 500 to 650 of the donors. In a later genetic analysis, a missense DCLRE1C variant was associated with V-gene and J-gene trimming of TCR beta chains, and the association was replicated in an independent cohort. Sequencing depth was assumed to be roughly uniform across donors in the presence/absence analyses, though that assumption may not hold. This cohort had only TCR beta chains sequenced, and the lack of alpha or paired-chain data limited which features could be detected. A later analysis found that TCR association rates varied across HLA loci, with DRB1 alleles showing the most associated TCRs and HLA-C alleles the fewest. Because HLA typing was missing for some donors at each locus, association tests included only the typed subset. A few of the identified cytomegalovirus-associated TCR beta chains were confirmed in vitro to be specific for cytomegalovirus antigens. In a later analysis, HLA-associated TCR beta chains showed more clonal expansion and lower generation probabilities than non-associated chains that were equally common.

Trimming takes 4 bases from V and 3 bases from J, and the germline ends sit 10 bases apart. CDR1 and CDR2 are drawn from the germline V gene: WSHSY, SAAADI. The CDR3 sequence holds 13 residues, the cysteine and phenylalanine included. Left in the record is the CDR3 DNA by itself, 39 bases read in frame from the first base. This clone was observed once. Its antigen is currently not known. Within one base of it there is no much larger clone, and no base qualities were kept. The cohort was made up of about 610 healthy bone marrow donors. Cohort members were all nominally healthy when sampled, although unrecorded immune exposures were likely present. The donor was CMV seronegative and was included in the group of a few hundred seronegative cohort members. Each donor provided a peripheral blood sample, and peripheral blood mononuclear cells were used for TCR beta sequencing. Genomic DNA was extracted from the blood cell samples with the Qiagen DNeasy Blood Extraction Kit.

Library prep was done by the immunoSEQ multiplex PCR assay. For the multiplex PCR, a mixture combining 60 forward primers for TCR Vbeta segments and 13 reverse primers for TCR Jbeta segments was used. Amplification of the CDR3 region of rearranged TCR beta genes was performed with a multiplex PCR assay on genomic DNA. The amplified TCR beta libraries were sequenced on the Illumina HiSeq System as 87-base-pair reads. Per the source publication's procedure: A later analysis counted approximately 74 million unique TCR beta chains across the 650 to 700 repertoires, and roughly 10 million of these chains were shared by at least two donors. Raw reads were error-corrected and collapsed into unique sequences with a nearest-neighbor algorithm that merged closely related sequences to remove PCR and sequencing errors. V, D and J gene segments were assigned by aligning CDR3 sequences to IMGT reference sequences. For a sequence to be retained, a match of at least six nucleotides was required to both a V gene segment and a J gene segment. A rearrangement counted as productive if the CDR3 had no stop codons and remained in frame with V and J, and every other rearrangement counted as non-productive. Following IMGT convention, CDR3 was defined as the stretch from the second conserved V-encoded cysteine up to the conserved J-encoded phenylalanine. The earlier analysis of 450 to 750 of the donors excluded any sequence lacking an unambiguous match to a single V gene segment. An earlier analysis of 450 to 650 of the donors called V segments functional above 56.7% productive rearrangements and segregating when the between-donor standard deviation exceeded 5%. A statistical classification framework was built for diagnosing cytomegalovirus status from the catalog of TCR beta chain sequences. A later analysis assigned V and J genes by comparing TCR nucleotide sequences with IMGT/GENE-DB human TR gene sequences. The TCRdist pipeline was used in a later analysis to assign CDR3 sequences and most-parsimonious VDJ recombination scenarios. In a later analysis, each TCR beta chain was defined by its CDR3 amino acid sequence together with its V-gene family, and reads without a unique V-gene family were excluded. As a way to deal with suspected cross-contamination and a sequencing artifact, a later analysis dropped hundreds of nucleotide sequences that were highly shared and had low generation probability. A later analysis calculated a clonal expansion index for each public chain from normalized within-repertoire ranks of inferred template counts. A later analysis computed generation probabilities with a VDJ recombination model fitted to out-of-frame rearrangements, and checked the results against IGoR. Hypergeometric tests were used in a later analysis to score TCR-TCR, TCR-HLA and TCR-CMV co-occurrence, with a repertoire-size bias correction applied to the TCR pairs. False discovery rates were estimated in a later analysis by permuting HLA or CMV assignments 20 times. In a later analysis, co-occurring TCRs were grouped using DBSCAN, and TCRdist sequence similarity was added for clustering within HLA-allele-positive subsets. For co-occurrence clustering, repertoires with fewer than 30,000 or more than 120,000 public chains were excluded, along with four to six repertoires with anomalous nucleotide sharing. Sourced from immuneACCESS, this table was stored by TCRdb with only in-frame sequences that have V and J called. A share of the clones is absent; for the studies checked, an unresolved V gene accounts for under half, and the remainder has no known explanation. V and J calls and clone size are copied from that table; D and trimming were computed from the DNA. For this sample the table gives more than 100,000 clones, of which under 75% were detected only once. The top ten clones comprise 2% to 2.5% of the sample.

Recombination linked TRBV10-2 to TRBJ2-7, and TRBD1 may be the D gene, going by 6 matching bases. Sequencing input: PBMCs. The clonotype was recovered from a woman aged 40 to 50 in good health and CMV-seronegative. The CDR3 protein: CASSVTGHYEQYF. The DNA is as follows: TGCGCCAGCAGTGTCACAGGGCACTACGAGCAGTACTTC.